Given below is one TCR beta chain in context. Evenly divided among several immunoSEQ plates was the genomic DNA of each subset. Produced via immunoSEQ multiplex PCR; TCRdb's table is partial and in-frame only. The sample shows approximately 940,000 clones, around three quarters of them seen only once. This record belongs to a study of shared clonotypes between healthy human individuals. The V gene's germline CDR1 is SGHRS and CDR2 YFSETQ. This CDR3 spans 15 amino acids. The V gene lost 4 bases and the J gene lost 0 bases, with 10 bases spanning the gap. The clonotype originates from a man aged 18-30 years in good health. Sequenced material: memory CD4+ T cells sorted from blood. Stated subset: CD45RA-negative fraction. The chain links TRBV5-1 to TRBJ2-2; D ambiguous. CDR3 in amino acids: CASSPSAANTGELFF. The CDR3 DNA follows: TGCGCCAGCAGCCCCTCAGCTGCGAACACCGGGGAGCTGTTTTTT.